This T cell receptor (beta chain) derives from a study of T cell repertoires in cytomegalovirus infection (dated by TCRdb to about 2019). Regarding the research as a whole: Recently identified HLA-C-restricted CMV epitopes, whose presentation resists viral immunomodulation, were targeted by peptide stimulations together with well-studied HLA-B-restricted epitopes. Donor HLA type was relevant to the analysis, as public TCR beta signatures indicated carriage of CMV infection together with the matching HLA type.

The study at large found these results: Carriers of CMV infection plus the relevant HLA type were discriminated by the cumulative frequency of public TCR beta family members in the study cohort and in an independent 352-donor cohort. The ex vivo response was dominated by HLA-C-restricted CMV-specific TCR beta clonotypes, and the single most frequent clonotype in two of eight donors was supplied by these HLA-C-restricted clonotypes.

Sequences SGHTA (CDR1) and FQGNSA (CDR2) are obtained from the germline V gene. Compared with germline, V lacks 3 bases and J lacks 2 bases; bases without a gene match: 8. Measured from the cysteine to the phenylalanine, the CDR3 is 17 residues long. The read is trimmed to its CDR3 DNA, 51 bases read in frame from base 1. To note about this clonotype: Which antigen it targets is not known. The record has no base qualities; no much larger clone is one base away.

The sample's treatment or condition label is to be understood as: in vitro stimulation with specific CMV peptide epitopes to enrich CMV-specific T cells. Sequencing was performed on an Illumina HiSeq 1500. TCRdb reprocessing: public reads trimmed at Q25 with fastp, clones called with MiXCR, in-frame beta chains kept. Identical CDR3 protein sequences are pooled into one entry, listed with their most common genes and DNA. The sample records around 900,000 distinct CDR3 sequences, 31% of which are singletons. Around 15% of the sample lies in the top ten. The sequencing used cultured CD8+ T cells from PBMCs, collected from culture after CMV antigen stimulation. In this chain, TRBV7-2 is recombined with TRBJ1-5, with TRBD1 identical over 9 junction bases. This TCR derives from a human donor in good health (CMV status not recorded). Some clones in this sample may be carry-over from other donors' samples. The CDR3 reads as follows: CASSFSRTGGGNQPQHF. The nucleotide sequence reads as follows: TGTGCCAGCAGCTTCTCTCGAACAGGGGGCGGCAATCAGCCCCAGCATTTT.